The rows below give T cell receptor beta chains drawn from one sample of a study of blood T cell repertoires in COVID-19. The table came from immunoSEQ multiplex PCR; TCRdb's copy has only in-frame clones and leaves some out. This sample carries 300,000 to 400,000 clones, roughly 85% of them seen once, and the ten largest clones take about 7%. The sample taken for sequencing was peripheral blood. The source of these receptors is a human donor in a cohort sampled during active COVID-19. Each CDR3 is given with its conserved first and last residue. The order of the fields is V gene, J gene, D gene, clone size, CDR3 protein, CDR3 DNA. D genes are given only for firm matches. Clone size, where shown, is once, few, many, or a class for clones that have expanded.

>TRBV2|TRBJ2-7|-|-
CASIPQNSYEQYF
TGTGCCAGCATCCCCCAGAACTCCTACGAGCAGTACTTC
>TRBV6-1|TRBJ2-3|TRBD1|-
CASSDAQGVEMDTQYF
TGTGCCAGCAGTGACGCGCAGGGGGTCGAAATGGATACGCAGTATTTT
>TRBV5-5|TRBJ2-3|TRBD1|-
CASSSRTGPNTDTQYF
TGTGCCAGCAGCTCAAGGACAGGTCCGAACACAGATACGCAGTATTTT
>TRBV18|TRBJ1-3|-|-
CASSPLGHTSGNTIYF
TGTGCCAGCTCACCACTGGGACACACCTCTGGAAACACCATATATTTT
>TRBV3-1/TRBV3-2|TRBJ1-6|-|few
CASSQVSPFENNSPLHF
TGTGCCAGCAGCCAAGTTTCCCCTTTCGAGAATAATTCACCCCTCCACTTT
>TRBV27|TRBJ1-4|-|-
CASSLATNEKLFF
TGTGCCAGCAGCCTCGCAACTAATGAAAAACTGTTTTTT
>TRBV13|TRBJ2-7|TRBD2|-
CASSFGVAGGLFSYEQYF
TGTGCCAGCAGCTTCGGAGTAGCGGGGGGACTCTTCTCCTACGAGCAGTACTTC
>TRBV24-1|TRBJ1-1|-|-
CATSPAGPNTEAFF
TGTGCCACCAGTCCGGCAGGGCCGAACACTGAAGCTTTCTTT
>TRBV6-1|TRBJ1-1|-|-
CASSDWTFMNTEAFF
TGTGCCAGCAGTGATTGGACATTCATGAACACTGAAGCTTTCTTT
>TRBV28|TRBJ1-1|-|-
CASSFRDLNTEAFF
TGTGCCAGCAGTTTTCGGGATCTAAACACTGAAGCTTTCTTT
>TRBV27|TRBJ2-7|TRBD2|-
CASSLVGGGSYEQYF
TGTGCCAGCAGTTTGGTAGGCGGGGGCTCCTACGAGCAGTACTTC
>TRBV6-5|TRBJ2-7|TRBD2|-
CASRHLSGASEQYF
TGTGCCAGCAGACACCTAAGCGGGGCAAGCGAGCAGTACTTC
>TRBV27|TRBJ1-2|TRBD1|-
CASSLQGQGIPYGYTF
TGTGCCAGCAGTTTACAAGGACAGGGCATTCCATATGGCTACACCTTC
>TRBV11-2|TRBJ1-2|-|-
CASSPDRINYGYTF
TGTGCCAGCAGCCCCGACAGGATTAACTATGGCTACACCTTC
>TRBV2|TRBJ2-3|-|-
CASRGASKDTQYF
TGTGCCAGCAGGGGAGCTAGCAAAGATACGCAGTATTTT
>TRBV21-1|TRBJ2-1|-|-
CASPGQDVYNEQFF
TGTGCCAGCCCGGGACAGGACGTCTACAATGAGCAGTTCTTC
>TRBV19|TRBJ2-1|TRBD2|-
CASSATRTSSYEQFF
TGTGCCAGTAGTGCCACCAGGACTAGCAGCTATGAGCAGTTCTTC
>TRBV5-1|TRBJ1-1|-|-
CASSGSRANTEAFF
TGCGCCAGCAGCGGATCGAGGGCGAACACTGAAGCTTTCTTT
>TRBV18|TRBJ1-1|-|-
CASSPLSQGTEAFF
TGTGCCAGCTCACCACTTTCACAGGGAACTGAAGCTTTCTTT
>TRBV10-3|TRBJ1-1|TRBD1|-
CAIRARGQSTEAFF
TGTGCCATCAGGGCTCGGGGACAGAGCACTGAAGCTTTCTTT
>TRBV5-5|TRBJ1-2|-|-
CASSYPGRSYGYTF
TGTGCCAGCAGCTATCCGGGAAGATCTTATGGCTACACCTTC
>TRBV6-5|TRBJ1-1|-|-
CASSYSDGAEAFF
TGTGCCAGCAGTTACTCGGACGGGGCTGAAGCTTTCTTT
>TRBV6-1|TRBJ1-4|-|-
CASSDLEGKLFF
TGTGCCAGCAGTGATTTAGAGGGAAAACTGTTTTTT
>TRBV15|TRBJ2-3|TRBD1|-
CATSGKGARGLADTQYF
TGTGCCACCAGCGGAAAGGGGGCGCGAGGTTTAGCAGATACGCAGTATTTT
>TRBV18|TRBJ2-7|TRBD1|-
CASSPKDRGAEQYF
TGTGCCAGCTCACCAAAGGACAGGGGGGCCGAGCAGTACTTC
>TRBV12-5|TRBJ1-2|-|-
CASGLRGGLLYGYTF
TGTGCTAGTGGTCTGAGGGGGGGACTCCTCTATGGCTACACCTTC
>TRBV7-2|TRBJ1-2|TRBD1|-
CASSRDRGQSGYTF
TGTGCCAGCAGCCGGGACAGGGGGCAAAGTGGCTACACCTTC
>TRBV6-6|TRBJ1-1|-|-
CASSLQEIEAFF
TGTGCCAGCAGTTTACAGGAGATTGAAGCTTTCTTT
>TRBV7-9|TRBJ2-7|-|-
CASSRWVEAGEHEQYF
TGTGCCAGCAGCCGCTGGGTGGAGGCAGGGGAACACGAGCAGTACTTC
>TRBV6-1|TRBJ2-6|-|-
CASSESGAGANVLTF
TGTGCCAGCAGTGAATCCGGGGCTGGGGCCAACGTCCTGACTTTC
>TRBV12-5|TRBJ1-1|-|-
CASGPGQPNTEAFF
TGTGCTAGTGGTCCAGGACAGCCGAACACTGAAGCTTTCTTT
>TRBV14|TRBJ1-2|-|-
CASSQQTGVTYGYTF
TGTGCCAGCAGCCAACAGACAGGAGTAACCTATGGCTACACCTTC
>TRBV7-9|TRBJ2-7|-|once
CASSLGGDGYEQYF
TGTGCCAGCAGCTTAGGCGGTGATGGATACGAGCAGTACTTC
>TRBV7-2|TRBJ1-2|-|-
CASSLSAGPANYGYTF
TGTGCCAGCAGCTTATCTGCAGGGCCGGCCAACTATGGCTACACCTTC
>TRBV24-1|TRBJ1-2|-|-
CATRDRDKYGYTF
TGTGCCACCAGAGACCGGGACAAATATGGCTACACCTTC
>TRBV14|TRBJ1-1|TRBD1|-
CATRLQGASTEAFF
TGTGCCACCAGACTACAGGGGGCTAGCACTGAAGCTTTCTTT
>TRBV6-5|TRBJ2-7|-|-
CASRYGHMSSYEQYF
TGTGCCAGCAGGTACGGACATATGAGCTCCTACGAGCAGTACTTC
>TRBV7-2|TRBJ2-1|-|few
CASSLHAGAGNEQFF
TGTGCCAGCAGCCTCCACGCGGGGGCGGGAAATGAGCAGTTCTTC
>TRBV15|TRBJ2-3|TRBD1|-
CATSGQGAGPATDTQYF
TGTGCCACCAGCGGACAGGGGGCGGGGCCGGCCACAGATACGCAGTATTTT
>TRBV6-5|TRBJ1-1|-|-
CASGPTGNTEAFF
TGTGCCAGCGGCCCCACGGGGAACACTGAAGCTTTCTTT
>TRBV24-1|TRBJ1-2|-|-
CATSDPNNYGYTF
TGTGCCACCAGTGATCCCAATAACTATGGCTACACCTTC
>TRBV6-5|TRBJ2-2|-|-
CASRKPGRPPGELFF
TGTGCCAGCAGAAAACCGGGTCGACCACCCGGGGAGCTGTTTTTT
>TRBV5-1|TRBJ2-3|TRBD1|once
CASSWGDRDTDTQYF
TGCGCCAGCAGCTGGGGAGACAGGGACACAGATACGCAGTATTTT
>TRBV25-1|TRBJ2-3|TRBD2|-
CASSVPLAGASTDTQYF
TGTGCCAGCAGTGTCCCCCTAGCGGGGGCTAGCACAGATACGCAGTATTTT
>TRBV10-1|TRBJ2-3|TRBD2|-
CASSSPSGGITDTQYF
TGCGCCAGCAGTTCGCCGAGCGGGGGGATCACAGATACGCAGTATTTT
>TRBV6-5|TRBJ1-1|TRBD1|-
CASSYSFGTGAFEAFF
TGTGCCAGCAGTTACTCTTTCGGGACAGGGGCCTTTGAAGCTTTCTTT
>TRBV7-2|TRBJ1-4|TRBD1|-
CASSLNDRDRGEKLFF
TGTGCCAGCAGCTTAAATGACCGGGACAGGGGAGAAAAACTGTTTTTT
>TRBV5-1|TRBJ2-2|-|-
CAGKDSGATGELFF
TGCGCCGGCAAGGACTCGGGAGCCACCGGGGAGCTGTTTTTT
>TRBV6-5|TRBJ2-5|-|-
CASRRDRGQETQYF
TGTGCCAGCAGGCGTGACCGGGGCCAAGAGACCCAGTACTTC
>TRBV3-1/TRBV3-2|TRBJ2-5|-|-
CASSRQTQETQYF
TGTGCCAGCAGCCGACAGACTCAAGAGACCCAGTACTTC
>TRBV5-1|TRBJ2-2|-|few
CASSRSWDSNTGELFF
TGCGCCAGCAGCCGCTCCTGGGACTCAAACACCGGGGAGCTGTTTTTT